Shown below are 6 T cell receptor beta chains from a single sample sequenced in a study of neoadjuvant nivolumab and ipilimumab in lung cancer. Clones were read by immunoSEQ multiplex PCR, and TCRdb kept only the in-frame ones, dropping some. There are more than 40,000 clones in the sample; around 89% occur only once, and 3.7% lies in the top ten. Sequencing was performed on blood, taken before neoadjuvant nivolumab, alone or with ipilimumab. All receptors derive from an adult with non-small cell lung cancer. Some clones in this sample may be carry-over from other donors' samples.

The rearrangement links TRBV5-1 to TRBJ1-1; D perhaps matches TRBD1 (6 bases). From germline, CDR1 is SGHRS and CDR2 YFSETQ. Between the trimmed V and J ends, which lost 2 bases and 0 bases, there was a span of 8 bases. The CDR3 loop spans 14 amino acids. CDR3 sequence (DNA): TGCGCCAGCAGCTTTGGACAGATGAACACTGAAGCTTTCTTT. It translates to CASSFGQMNTEAFF.

CDR3 sequence reads: CASSYLQGSEKLFF. CDR3 coding DNA: TGTGCCAGCAGTTACTTACAGGGAAGTGAAAAACTGTTTTTT. The rearrangement links TRBV6-5 to TRBJ1-4; possible D gene TRBD1, 6 bases. CDR3 length equals 14 residues. Trimming took 1 base from V and 7 from J, leaving 10 bases between them. Germline lookup yields CDR1 MNHEY and CDR2 SVGAGI.

The chain couples TRBV7-9 to TRBJ2-4, with 9 nucleotides matching TRBD2. The CDR3 consists of 15 residues. CDR1 is SEHNR, CDR2 FQNEAQ, per germline (reference sequence). After removal of 3 bases from V and 8 bases from J, the junction contained 8 bases not matched to a gene. CDR3 sequence reads: CASSFYAGGEDIQYF. The CDR3 DNA follows: TGTGCCAGCAGCTTTTATGCGGGAGGGGAGGACATTCAGTACTTC. Complete variable domain (other parts from reference TRBV7-9 and TRBJ2-4): DTGVSQNPRHKITKRGQNVTFRCDPISEHNRLYWYRQTLGQGPEFLTYFQNEAQLEKSRLLSDRFSAERPKGSFSTLEIQRTEQGDSAMYLCASSFYAGGEDIQYFGAGTRLSVL.

The V gene is TRBV18, the J gene TRBJ1-4; D is unclear. V lost 2 bases to trimming and J lost 5 bases, with 6 bases between them. The CDR3 length is 13 residues. Germline V gene lookup returns CDR1 KGHSH and CDR2 LQKENI. For the CDR3, the DNA is TGTGCCAGCTCACCAGGGTTGAATGAAAAACTGTTTTTT. It is translated as CASSPGLNEKLFF. The complete variable domain, with remaining parts taken from reference TRBV18 and TRBJ1-4, reads NAGVMQNPRHLVRRRGQEARLRCSPMKGHSHVYWYRQLPEEGLKFMVYLQKENIIDESGMPKERFSAEFPKEGPSILRIQQVVRGDSAAYFCASSPGLNEKLFFGSGTQLSVL.

A single count supports this clone. This chain connects TRBV5-1 to TRBJ2-5; D unclear. The length of the CDR3 is 11 residues. Germline values: CDR1 SGHRS, CDR2 YFSETQ. V lost 5 bases and J lost 2, with 4 bases in between. CDR3 in amino acids: CASRYQETQYF. CDR3 nucleotide sequence: TGCGCCAGCAGGTATCAAGAGACCCAGTACTTC. The full variable domain, completed using reference TRBV5-1 and TRBJ2-5, is KAGVTQTPRYLIKTRGQQVTLSCSPISGHRSVSWYQQTPGQGLQFLFEYFSETQRNKGNFPGRFSGRQFSNSRSEMNVSTLELGDSALYLCASRYQETQYFGPGTRLLVL.

This chain links TRBV10-1 with TRBJ2-7; either TRBD1 or TRBD2 may supply D (5 bases each). V gave up 0 bases and J gave up 8 bases, with 11 bases separating them. Per germline, CDR1 WNHNN and CDR2 SYGVQD (reference sequence). The CDR3 loop spans 13 amino acids. The DNA for the CDR3 is TGCGCCAGCAGTGAGTCTGGCAGGGAGAAGCAGTACTTC. It encodes CASSESGREKQYF.